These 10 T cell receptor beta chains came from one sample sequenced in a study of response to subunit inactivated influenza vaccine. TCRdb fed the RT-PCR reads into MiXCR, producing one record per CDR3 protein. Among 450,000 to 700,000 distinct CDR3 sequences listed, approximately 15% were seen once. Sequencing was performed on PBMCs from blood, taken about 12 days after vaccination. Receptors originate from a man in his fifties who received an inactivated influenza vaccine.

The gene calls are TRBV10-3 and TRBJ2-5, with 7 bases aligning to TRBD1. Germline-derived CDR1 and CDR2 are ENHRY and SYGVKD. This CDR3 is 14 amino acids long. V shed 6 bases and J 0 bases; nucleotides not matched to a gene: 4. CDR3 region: CAIRRGQNQETQYF. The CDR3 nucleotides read TGTGCCATCAGGAGGGGACAGAACCAAGAGACCCAGTACTTC.

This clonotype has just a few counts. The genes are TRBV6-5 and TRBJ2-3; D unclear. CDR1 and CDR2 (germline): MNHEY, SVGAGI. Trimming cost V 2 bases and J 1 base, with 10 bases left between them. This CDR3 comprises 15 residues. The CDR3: CASSYSPGGTDTQYF. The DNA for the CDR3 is TGTGCCAGCAGTTACAGTCCAGGAGGCACAGATACGCAGTATTTT.

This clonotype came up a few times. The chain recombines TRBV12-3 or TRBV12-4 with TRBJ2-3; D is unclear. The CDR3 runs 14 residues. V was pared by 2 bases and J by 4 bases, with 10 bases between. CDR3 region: CASSLMVYSDTQYF. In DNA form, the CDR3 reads TGTGCCAGCAGTTTAATGGTTTACTCAGATACGCAGTATTTT.

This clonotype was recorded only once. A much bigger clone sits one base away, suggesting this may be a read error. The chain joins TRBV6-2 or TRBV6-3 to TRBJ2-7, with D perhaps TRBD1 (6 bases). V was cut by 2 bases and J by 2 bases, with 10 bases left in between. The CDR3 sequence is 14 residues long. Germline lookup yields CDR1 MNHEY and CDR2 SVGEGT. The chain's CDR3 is CASSYGTNAYEQYF. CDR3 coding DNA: TGTGCCAGCAGTTACGGGACAAACGCCTACGAGCAGTACTTC.

The DNA of the CDR3 is TGCGCCAGCAATGCCACGGGGAAATGTGGCTACACCTTC. This encodes CASNATGKCGYTF. The chain is built from TRBV23-1 and TRBJ1-2, with D unresolved. TRBV23-1 is recorded as an ORF, its role being uncertain. Trimming cost V 7 bases and J 7 bases, with 16 bases left between them. The CDR3 length is 13 residues.

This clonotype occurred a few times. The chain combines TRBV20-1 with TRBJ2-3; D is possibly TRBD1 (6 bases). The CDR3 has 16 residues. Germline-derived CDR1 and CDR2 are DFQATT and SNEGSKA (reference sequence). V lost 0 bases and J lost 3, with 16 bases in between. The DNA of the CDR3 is TGCAGTGCTAGAGATCGGGACACGGGATTAACAGATACGCAGTATTTT. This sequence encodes CSARDRDTGLTDTQYF.

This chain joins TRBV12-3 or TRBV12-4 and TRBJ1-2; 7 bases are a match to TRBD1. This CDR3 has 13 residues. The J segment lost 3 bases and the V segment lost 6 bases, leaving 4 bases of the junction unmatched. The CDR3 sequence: CASRRGTDYGYTF. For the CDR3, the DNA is TGTGCCAGCAGAAGGGGGACAGACTATGGCTACACCTTC.

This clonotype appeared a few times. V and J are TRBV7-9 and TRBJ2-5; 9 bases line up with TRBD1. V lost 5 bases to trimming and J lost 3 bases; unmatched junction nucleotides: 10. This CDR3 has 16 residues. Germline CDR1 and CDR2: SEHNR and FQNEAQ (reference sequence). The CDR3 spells CASSIFTGTGKETQYF. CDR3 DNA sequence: TGTGCCAGCAGCATCTTTACGGGGACAGGGAAAGAGACCCAGTACTTC.

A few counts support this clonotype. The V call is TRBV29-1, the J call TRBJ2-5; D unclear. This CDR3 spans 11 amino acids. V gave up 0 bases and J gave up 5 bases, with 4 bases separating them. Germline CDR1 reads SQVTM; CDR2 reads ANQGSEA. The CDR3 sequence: CSVEDEETQYF. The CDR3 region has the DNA TGCAGCGTTGAAGATGAGGAGACCCAGTACTTC.

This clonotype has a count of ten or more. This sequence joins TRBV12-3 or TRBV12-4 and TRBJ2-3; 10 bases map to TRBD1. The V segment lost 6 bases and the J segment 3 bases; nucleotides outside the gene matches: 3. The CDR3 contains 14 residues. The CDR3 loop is CASSPDRGTDTQYF. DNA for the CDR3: TGTGCCAGCAGCCCGGACAGGGGGACAGATACGCAGTATTTT.